A selection of T cell receptor beta chains follows, all from one sample in a study of radiation and T cells in renal cell carcinoma. Produced via immunoSEQ multiplex PCR; TCRdb's table is partial and in-frame only. Found here are about 90,000 clones, 84% of them singletons; the top ten hold roughly 7.9%. Sequenced here: blood, sampled from a patient whose treatment included radiotherapy and nephrectomy. The source of these receptors is a man in his fifties or sixties with renal cell carcinoma. Both conserved end residues are part of each CDR3. D genes are given only for firm matches. Rows may omit the clone size; those that give it use once, few, many or a size class.

few	-	TRBV6-5	TRBJ2-1	CASSYRPRTNEQFF	TGTGCCAGCAGTTACAGGCCACGAACCAATGAGCAGTTCTTC
-	-	TRBV5-6	TRBJ2-7	CASSFQGREQYF	TGTGCCAGCAGCTTCCAGGGGCGCGAGCAGTACTTC
-	-	TRBV19	TRBJ2-1	CASTKQGGGNEQFF	TGTGCCAGTACTAAGCAAGGGGGTGGGAATGAGCAGTTCTTC
-	-	TRBV4-1	TRBJ1-2	CASSQGPAYGYTF	TGCGCCAGCAGCCAAGGTCCAGCCTATGGCTACACCTTC
-	-	TRBV5-4	TRBJ2-5	CASSVRDGQETQYF	TGTGCCAGCAGCGTACGGGACGGCCAAGAGACCCAGTACTTC
-	-	TRBV29-1	TRBJ2-5	CSVDLYQETQYF	TGCAGCGTTGACCTGTACCAAGAGACCCAGTACTTC
few	TRBD1	TRBV5-1	TRBJ2-2	CASSYRRDRGNTGELFF	TGCGCCAGCAGTTATCGCCGGGACAGGGGCAACACCGGGGAGCTGTTTTTT
few	TRBD1	TRBV27	TRBJ1-3	CASKLDRRYGNTIYF	TGTGCCAGCAAGCTGGACAGGCGATATGGAAACACCATATATTTT
-	-	TRBV4-2	TRBJ1-1	CASSQGSTAPMNTEAFF	TGTGCCAGCAGCCAAGGCTCGACAGCCCCAATGAACACTGAAGCTTTCTTT
-	TRBD1	TRBV28	TRBJ2-2	CASSSRQGGGELFF	TGTGCCAGCAGTTCGCGACAGGGGGGCGGGGAGCTGTTTTTT
-	TRBD1	TRBV5-1	TRBJ2-5	CASSLDFDRARETQYF	TGCGCCAGCAGCTTAGATTTTGACAGGGCCAGAGAGACCCAGTACTTC
few	-	TRBV20-1	TRBJ1-1	CTSKDGEAFF	TGCACCTCGAAGGACGGCGAAGCTTTCTTT
-	-	TRBV6-4	TRBJ2-6	CASSDSDSSGANVLTF	TGTGCCAGCAGTGACTCGGACAGCTCTGGGGCCAACGTCCTGACTTTC
-	-	TRBV28	TRBJ2-1	CASSSSGPKNEQFF	TGTGCCAGCAGTTCCTCAGGACCGAAAAATGAGCAGTTCTTC
-	-	TRBV7-2	TRBJ1-2	CASSLDNNYGYTF	TGTGCCAGCAGCTTGGACAATAACTATGGCTACACCTTC
-	TRBD1	TRBV5-4	TRBJ2-7	CASSPGTGYHYEQYF	TGTGCCAGCAGCCCCGGGACAGGGTATCACTACGAGCAGTACTTC
once	TRBD1	TRBV15	TRBJ1-2	CATGTGDLYGYTF	TGTGCCACGGGGACAGGGGACCTCTATGGCTACACCTTC
-	TRBD1	TRBV5-4	TRBJ2-1	CASSMDREDEQFF	TGTGCCAGCAGCATGGACAGGGAGGATGAGCAGTTCTTC
-	-	TRBV28	TRBJ2-3	CASSQGRESVTQYF	TGTGCCAGCAGCCAGGGGCGGGAGAGCGTTACGCAGTATTTT
-	TRBD1	TRBV28	TRBJ1-5	CASSRRTGAYSNQPQHF	TGTGCCAGCAGCCGCCGGACAGGGGCTTATAGCAATCAGCCCCAGCATTTT
-	TRBD2	TRBV30	TRBJ2-3	CALILAGGRTDTQYF	TGTGCCTTAATTCTAGCGGGAGGGCGGACAGATACGCAGTATTTT
-	TRBD2	TRBV27	TRBJ2-3	CASMERKAGATADTQYF	TGTGCCAGCATGGAACGGAAAGCGGGAGCAACTGCAGATACGCAGTATTTT